This T cell receptor beta chain appears in the sequencing data of a study of T cell responses to AZD1222 COVID-19 vaccine. A remark on this clone: The antigen remains undetermined.

Data came from immunoSEQ multiplex PCR; TCRdb stores just in-frame clones and leaves some out. Of over 150,000 clones listed, approximately 90% are singletons. This CDR3 comprises 14 residues. V was pared by 3 bases and J by 7 bases, with 13 bases between. The germline gives CDR1 SGHTA, CDR2 FQGNSA. Whole-study results and caveats: Only 5 or 6 AZD1222 recipients tested seropositive at baseline. Elevations in Spike-specific TCR breadth and depth followed administration of two AZD1222 doses. The CD4 TCRs associated with vaccination extended across spike and predominated at 160-218 and 743-854.

This sequence joins TRBV7-2 and TRBJ2-4, with a tentative D call TRBD1 (5 bases). This TCR was recovered from an adult who received the AZD1222 COVID-19 vaccine. The sequences come from peripheral blood, collected 28 days after the second AZD1222 dose. CDR3 in amino acids: CASSFRQPENIQYF. As DNA, the CDR3 is TGTGCCAGCAGCTTTAGACAGCCCGAGAACATTCAGTACTTC. Full variable domain (missing parts from reference TRBV7-2 and TRBJ2-4): GAGVSQSPSNKVTEKGKDVELRCDPISGHTALYWYRQSLGQGLEFLIYFQGNSAPDKSGLPSDRFSAERTGGSVSTLTIQRTQQEDSAVYLCASSFRQPENIQYFGAGTRLSVL.